Listed below are T cell receptor beta chains from one sample, sequenced in a study of CD8 T cells in Susac syndrome. From the immunoSEQ multiplex PCR reads, TCRdb called clonotypes with MiXCR, one entry per CDR3 protein. This sample yields a few hundred thousand distinct CDR3 sequences, of which just under 95% are seen a single time; around 0.072% belongs to the top ten. Sample: CD4+ T cells from PBMCs. These TCRs come from a human donor with multiple sclerosis. CDR3s include the opening cysteine and the closing phenylalanine or tryptophan. D genes are given only for firm matches. A clone size is listed for some rows: how often the clone was seen (once, few, many), or a class if it is expanded.

TRBJ1-5	once	.	TRBV12-3/TRBV12-4	CASSLAGASNQPQHF	TGTGCCAGCAGTTTAGCGGGGGCTAGCAATCAGCCCCAGCATTTT
TRBJ2-1	.	.	TRBV27	CASSQRLQLVGEQFF	TGTGCCAGCAGTCAAAGGCTCCAACTAGTCGGTGAGCAGTTCTTC
TRBJ1-2	.	.	TRBV19	CASSISAEHYGYTF	TGTGCCAGTAGTATATCGGCAGAACACTATGGCTACACCTTC
TRBJ1-5	.	.	TRBV20-1	CSARLPQGRQPQHF	TGCAGTGCTAGACTCCCTCAGGGTAGGCAGCCCCAGCATTTT
TRBJ1-1	.	TRBD1	TRBV5-1	CASSLRSTGGGEAFF	TGCGCCAGCAGCTTGAGGTCTACAGGGGGCGGTGAAGCTTTCTTT
TRBJ2-1	.	TRBD2	TRBV11-3	CASSSGLAGYNEQFF	TGTGCCAGCAGCTCCGGACTAGCGGGCTACAATGAGCAGTTCTTC
TRBJ2-7	.	TRBD1	TRBV3-1	CASSQDSAGGPEQYF	TGTGCCAGCAGCCAAGATTCGGCAGGGGGCCCCGAGCAGTACTTC
TRBJ1-6	.	.	TRBV12-3/TRBV12-4	CASSRAGANSPLHF	TGTGCCAGCAGCCGCGCAGGGGCCAATTCACCCCTCCACTTT
TRBJ2-3	.	TRBD1	TRBV6-1	CASQTGTGLTDTQYF	TGTGCCAGCCAAACCGGGACAGGGTTAACAGATACGCAGTATTTT
TRBJ2-5	.	.	TRBV11-2	CASSLDLGETQYF	TGTGCCAGCAGCTTAGATCTTGGGGAGACCCAGTACTTC
TRBJ1-6	.	.	TRBV6-1	CASSGADTHNSPLHF	TGTGCCAGCAGTGGAGCGGACACCCATAATTCACCCCTCCACTTT
TRBJ2-2	.	TRBD2	TRBV20-1	CSARRLAVNTGELFF	TGCAGTGCTAGACGACTAGCGGTGAACACCGGGGAGCTGTTTTTT
TRBJ2-7	.	TRBD1	TRBV6-1	CASSSQPGQGLAPMYF	TGTGCCAGCAGTAGCCAACCGGGACAGGGGCTAGCGCCCATGTACTTC
TRBJ2-3	.	.	TRBV24-1	CATRGHGTDTQYF	TGTGCCACCAGAGGACACGGAACAGATACGCAGTATTTT
TRBJ2-2	.	.	TRBV5-1	CASTAGTHVTGELFF	TGCGCCAGCACCGCCGGGACACACGTCACCGGGGAGCTGTTTTTT
TRBJ2-3	.	TRBD2	TRBV5-4	CASSTSIAGGSTDTQYF	TGTGCCAGCAGCACAAGCATAGCGGGAGGGAGCACAGATACGCAGTATTTT
TRBJ1-2	.	.	TRBV29-1	CSVLGDLYGYTF	TGCAGCGTTCTCGGGGACCTCTATGGCTACACCTTC
TRBJ2-1	.	.	TRBV12-3/TRBV12-4	CASSSYTSSYNEQFF	TGTGCCAGCAGTTCTTACACGAGCTCCTACAATGAGCAGTTCTTC
TRBJ1-2	.	.	TRBV25-1	CASSKTTTGQVHYGYTF	TGTGCCAGCAGTAAAACAACAACGGGACAAGTCCACTATGGCTACACCTTC
TRBJ1-1	.	TRBD1	TRBV5-6	CASSFRQGWVLNTEAFF	TGTGCCAGCAGCTTCCGACAGGGATGGGTGCTGAACACTGAAGCTTTCTTT
TRBJ2-3	.	.	TRBV20-1	CSARDNQRASTDTQYF	TGCAGTGCTAGAGATAACCAGCGGGCAAGCACAGATACGCAGTATTTT
TRBJ2-1	.	TRBD2	TRBV29-1	CSVKAAGDFNEQFF	TGCAGCGTGAAAGCTGCGGGGGACTTCAATGAGCAGTTCTTC
TRBJ2-1	.	.	TRBV9	CASSSPTSSPVNIQEFSYNEQFF	TGTGCCAGCAGCTCGCCCACTAGTAGTCCCGTAAATATCCAGGAGTTTTCCTACAATGAGCAGTTCTTC
TRBJ2-2	.	TRBD2	TRBV7-3	CASSTRLAGTGELFF	TGTGCCAGCAGCACCCGACTAGCTGGGACCGGGGAGCTGTTTTTT
TRBJ2-1	.	.	TRBV25-1	CASSVAVSSYNEQFF	TGTGCCAGCAGTGTAGCGGTGAGCTCCTACAATGAGCAGTTCTTC
TRBJ2-2	.	.	TRBV27	CASSLLTQPNTGELFF	TGTGCCAGCAGTTTATTAACACAGCCGAACACCGGGGAGCTGTTTTTT
TRBJ1-4	.	.	TRBV30	CAWSSGGGEKLFF	TGTGCCTGGAGTAGCGGCGGGGGTGAAAAACTGTTTTTT
TRBJ2-6	.	TRBD1	TRBV19	CASSMRTGISSGANVLTF	TGTGCCAGTAGTATGAGGACAGGGATAAGCTCTGGGGCCAACGTCCTGACTTTC
TRBJ2-5	once	.	TRBV29-1	CSVEELKETQYF	TGCAGCGTTGAGGAGTTGAAAGAGACCCAGTACTTC
TRBJ2-2	.	.	TRBV2	CASSEEATGELFF	TGTGCCAGCAGTGAGGAAGCAACCGGGGAGCTGTTTTTT
TRBJ2-7	.	.	TRBV20-1	CSARSPSSYEQYF	TGCAGTGCCCGATCCCCCAGCTCCTACGAGCAGTACTTC